This TCR beta chain was recorded in a study of CD8+ T cells in alopecia areata. About the study: Treated patients swallowed 5 to 10 mg of oral tofacitinib twice daily.

CDR1 is SEHNR and CDR2 is FQNEAQ in the germline V gene (reference sequence). The CDR3 loop spans 14 amino acids. V gave up 4 bases and J gave up 2 bases, with 12 bases separating them. RNA extraction and reverse transcription yielded cDNA as sequencing template. The method was immunoSEQ multiplex PCR; TCRdb's version includes in-frame clones alone and lacks a portion of them. The table has some 88,000 clones, around 40% seen once. This clone was picked up one time. Antigen: not known. The study, taken as a whole, reports: While tofacitinib was given, many expanded lesional clones persisted in scalp and blood. Having one nonresponder leaves uncertain how baseline CD8+ expansion relates to response.

Treatment reported: oral pan-JAK inhibitor, 5-10 mg twice daily. Those with alopecia areata gave lesional scalp punch biopsies and peripheral blood. The chain carries TRBV7-9 and TRBJ2-7; D not resolved. The sample consisted of CD8+ T cells sorted from blood, taken at week 24, from a patient treated with tofacitinib. The clonotype was recovered from a human donor with alopecia areata. CDR3 bases: TGTGCCAGCAGCTCCCCGACCGAGCCCTACGAGCAGTACTTC. It codes for CASSSPTEPYEQYF.